The 32 T cell receptor beta chains reported below all come from one sample, sequenced in a study of blood T cells in healthy people across ages. PCR was performed a second time for 7 to 11 cycles using a sample-barcoded 5' primer and a J-beta primer mix. TCRdb passed the 5' RACE reads through MiXCR, listing each CDR3 protein once. The repertoire includes 1.5 million or so distinct CDR3 sequences, approximately 43% of them detected once, and about 3.8% sits in the top ten. Sequenced: blood. These receptor sequences come from a young woman in good health.

The chain has TRBV20-1 and TRBJ2-5; D possibly corresponds to TRBD2 (6 bases). This CDR3 has 13 residues. Germline V gene sequence: CDR1 DFQATT, CDR2 SNEGSKA (reference sequence). Trimming removed 6 bases from V and 11 bases from J, with 22 bases in between. The CDR3 nucleotides are TGCAGTGCCAGGACGGGAGCGTACAATGAGCAGTACTTC. This codes for CSARTGAYNEQYF.

This clonotype was counted only a few times. This rearrangement joins TRBV29-1 to TRBJ2-5; possible D gene TRBD2, 5 bases. Germline loops: CDR1 SQVTM, CDR2 ANQGSEA. CDR3 size: 15 residues. The germline V and J ends were trimmed by 6 bases and 2 bases, with 19 bases remaining between them. The chain's CDR3 is CSVARAGSPQETQYF. CDR3 sequence (DNA): TGCAGCGTCGCTAGGGCGGGTAGCCCTCAAGAGACCCAGTACTTC.

This clonotype was seen ten or more times. The gene calls are TRBV7-2 and TRBJ2-5, with 12 bases aligning to TRBD2. The V segment lost 5 bases and the J segment 0 bases; nucleotides outside the gene matches: 7. The CDR3 spans 17 residues. CDR1 is SGHTA, CDR2 FQGNSA, per germline. The CDR3 here is CASSTQGTSGYQETQYF. CDR3 DNA sequence: TGTGCCAGCAGCACCCAAGGGACTAGCGGGTACCAAGAGACCCAGTACTTC.

This chain joins TRBV7-2 and TRBJ1-1, with 8 positions matching TRBD1. Germline CDR1 is SGHTA and CDR2 is FQGNSA. V lost 2 bases, J lost 0 bases, and 2 bases stayed unmatched. The CDR3 loop spans 15 amino acids. CDR3: CASSLPTGVNTEAFF. The CDR3 bases are TGTGCCAGCAGCTTACCGACAGGGGTGAACACTGAAGCTTTCTTT.

The chain links TRBV2 to TRBJ1-6, with 7 bases lining up with TRBD1. CDR1 SNHLY and CDR2 FYNNEI come from the germline V gene. The CDR3 runs to 14 residues. V gave up 6 bases and J gave up 8 bases; unmatched junction bases: 7. The CDR3, as DNA: TGTGCCAGCAGAGCCGGGACAGATGATTCACCCCTCCACTTT. This codes for CASRAGTDDSPLHF.

This clonotype occurred a few times. The chain joins TRBV3-1 to TRBJ2-5, with D perhaps matching TRBD1 or TRBD2 (5 bases each). Trimming removed 2 bases at V and 1 base at J, with 14 bases between. Per the germline V gene, CDR1 is LGHDT and CDR2 is YNNKEL (reference sequence). The CDR3 runs 16 residues. The CDR3 is CASSQNLGTLQETQYF. The CDR3 DNA is TGTGCCAGCAGCCAAAACCTTGGGACGCTCCAAGAGACCCAGTACTTC.

V gene TRBV11-2 combines with J gene TRBJ2-5; 7 nucleotides line up with TRBD1. There are 16 residues in the CDR3. Per germline, CDR1 SGHAT and CDR2 FQNNGV. V dropped 2 bases and J dropped 4; count of bases not matched to a gene: 10. In DNA, the CDR3 is TGTGCCAGCAGCTTAACCCGGACAGGTCCCGGAGAGACCCAGTACTTC. Translating it yields CASSLTRTGPGETQYF.

This clonotype showed up just a few times. The CDR3 DNA sequence: TGTGCCAGCAGCTGGGGGCGCTCCACCGGGGAGCTGTTTTTT. This sequence encodes CASSWGRSTGELFF. The genes are TRBV25-1 and TRBJ2-2, with TRBD1 as a possible D gene (6 bases). Germline CDR1 reads MGHDK; CDR2 reads SYGVNS. V lost 6 bases, J lost 4 bases, and 12 bases lay in between. There are 14 residues in the CDR3.

The genes are TRBV9 and TRBJ2-1; no definite D call. Germline CDR1 SGDLS, CDR2 YYNGEE. This CDR3 has 15 amino acids. V was clipped by 3 bases and J by 6 bases, with 16 bases between them. Here the CDR3 DNA reads TGTGCCAGCAGCGCCGAGACCACCACGGGCAATGAGCAGTTCTTC. It is translated as CASSAETTTGNEQFF.

On this clonotype: The DNA is left out, because the CDR3 cannot be placed on it with certainty; the CDR3 is given as TCRdb lists it. The rearrangement joins TRBV29-1 to TRBJ1-1; TRBD1 was called by the table and not checked on the DNA. The CDR3 spans 13 residues, counting both ends. The germline CDR1 and CDR2 sequences are SQVTM and ANQGSEA. The CDR3 reads CSVGPGDWTEAFF.

This clonotype has more than one count but fewer than ten. The rearrangement joins TRBV10-2 to TRBJ1-1, with D tentatively TRBD1 (5 bases). There are 13 residues in the CDR3. Germline CDR1 reads WSHSY; CDR2 reads SAAADI. The V gene lost 7 bases and the J gene lost 6 bases, with 15 bases spanning the gap. The CDR3 spells CASITSWGAEAFF. CDR3 coding DNA: TGCGCCAGCATCACCTCGTGGGGCGCTGAAGCTTTCTTT.

This clonotype occurred a few times. A junction boundary mismatches the germline segment, possibly from a read error. The chain has TRBV14 and TRBJ2-7; D unclear. This CDR3 comprises 14 residues. CDR1 and CDR2 (germline): SGHDN, FVKESK. CDR3 sequence: CAGSQVRSSYEQYF. For the CDR3, the DNA is TGTGCCGGCAGCCAAGTCAGGAGCTCCTACGAGCAGTACTTC.

The chain joins TRBV29-1 to TRBJ2-1; 10 positions match TRBD2. The J segment lost 0 bases and the V segment lost 4 bases, leaving 15 bases of the junction unmatched. Germline values: CDR1 SQVTM, CDR2 ANQGSEA. The CDR3 totals 19 residues. Here the CDR3 DNA reads TGCAGCGTTGGACTCGGAGCGGGAGGGTCCTCGAGCTCCTACAATGAGCAGTTCTTC. It yields the protein CSVGLGAGGSSSSYNEQFF.

Concerning this clonotype itself: Its ends do not fully match the called genes, so a read error is possible. The J gene is TRBJ2-2, the V gene TRBV9; no clear D. This CDR3 comprises 14 residues. Germline V lookup: CDR1 SGDLS, CDR2 YYNGEE. The CDR3 DNA sequence: TGTGCCGGCAGCGTAGCTACCTCGGCGTGGGAGCTGTTTTTT. Amino acid sequence: CAGSVATSAWELFF.

The sample holds many counts of this clonotype. CDR3 loop: CASSLISSASYNEQFF. The CDR3 DNA sequence: TGCGCCAGCAGCTTGATCTCTAGCGCCTCCTACAATGAGCAGTTCTTC. The rearrangement joins TRBV5-1 to TRBJ2-1, with D tentatively TRBD2 (6 bases). The ends were cut back, 1 base at V and 0 bases at J, with 11 bases in the middle. The length of the CDR3 is 16 residues. Germline CDR1 and CDR2: SGHRS and YFSETQ.

Written as DNA, the CDR3 is TGTGCCAGCAGGCTTAGCAGCTACACAGATACGCAGTATTTT. This gives the protein CASRLSSYTDTQYF. The chain uses TRBV7-2 and TRBJ2-3; D is unclear. Germline CDR1 SGHTA, CDR2 FQGNSA. With 6 bases removed from V and 2 bases from J, the gap between germline ends came to 12 bases. The CDR3 runs to 14 residues.

The chain carries TRBV20-1 and TRBJ2-1, with 7 bases fitting TRBD2. V was pared by 6 bases and J by 0 bases, with 14 bases of the junction left unmatched. Germline CDR1 and CDR2: DFQATT and SNEGSKA (reference sequence). The CDR3 is 17 residues long. The CDR3 nucleotides are TGCAGTGCCCCATCCCCCCTAGCGGTGAGCTCCTACAATGAGCAGTTCTTC. Encoded protein: CSAPSPLAVSSYNEQFF.

This clonotype was seen at least ten times. The genes are TRBV28 and TRBJ1-6; a possible D gene is TRBD1 (5 bases). Germline V lookup: CDR1 MDHEN, CDR2 SYDVKM. The V end lost 5 bases, the J end lost 8 bases, and 25 bases lay between the germline ends. The length of the CDR3 is 18 residues. The DNA for the CDR3 is TGTGCCAGCAGTCTTGGTCAACGGGTAGGGGAAGTGGATTCACCCCTCCACTTT. Its protein is CASSLGQRVGEVDSPLHF.

V usage is TRBV30 and J usage is TRBJ1-6; maybe TRBD1 (5 bases). CDR3 length: 13 amino acids. V dropped 0 bases and J dropped 8 bases, with 8 bases sitting between them. Germline V lookup: CDR1 GTSNPN, CDR2 SVGIG (reference sequence). CDR3 coding DNA: TGTGCCTGGAGTGTACAGGAATATTCACCCCTCCACTTT. Translating gives CAWSVQEYSPLHF.

The chain is built from TRBV29-1 and TRBJ1-2; the match to TRBD1 covers 7 bases. Germline V lookup: CDR1 SQVTM, CDR2 ANQGSEA. J was trimmed by 1 base and V by 6 bases; bases with no gene match: 8. The CDR3 runs to 14 residues. CDR3 residues: CSVRGQRFNYGYTF. CDR3 nucleotides: TGCAGCGTGAGGGGACAGAGGTTTAACTATGGCTACACCTTC.

The table lists this clonotype with a few counts. The CDR3 is CASSKAGGFQETQYF. The CDR3 DNA reads as TGTGCCAGCAGCAAAGCGGGAGGGTTTCAAGAGACCCAGTACTTC. The chain is built from TRBV7-9 and TRBJ2-5; 10 positions agree with TRBD2. The length of the CDR3 is 15 residues. The germline V gene encodes CDR1 SEHNR and CDR2 FQNEAQ (reference sequence). The ends lost 5 bases at V and 2 bases at J; junction bases unmatched: 5.

This clonotype was seen more than once but under ten times. V usage is TRBV5-5 and J usage is TRBJ2-7; no clear D gene. V was trimmed by 2 bases and J by 5 bases, leaving 8 bases between them. The germline V gene encodes CDR1 SGHKS and CDR2 YYEKEE (reference sequence). The length of the CDR3 is 12 residues. The CDR3 DNA reads TGTGCCAGCAGCTTTATGGACGACGAGCAGTACTTC. Translating it yields CASSFMDDEQYF.

This rearrangement joins TRBV7-2 to TRBJ2-2; the match to TRBD1 covers 11 bases. Per the germline V gene, CDR1 is SGHTA and CDR2 is FQGNSA. The ends lost 5 bases at V and 6 bases at J; junction bases unmatched: 2. The CDR3 runs to 14 residues. This CDR3 reads CASSRDRGAGELFF. CDR3 DNA: TGTGCCAGCAGCCGGGACAGGGGGGCCGGGGAGCTGTTTTTT.

This clonotype was found many times. This sequence joins TRBV25-1 and TRBJ1-5, with D perhaps matching TRBD1 (5 bases). Germline V gene data show CDR1 as MGHDK and CDR2 as SYGVNS. V was cut by 3 bases and J by 11 bases, with 8 bases left in between. There are 11 residues in the CDR3. The CDR3 DNA reads TGTGCCAGCAGTGATAAGGGGACCCAGCATTTT. Its protein is CASSDKGTQHF.

This clonotype was detected only a few times. V is TRBV7-3 and J is TRBJ2-3, with D unclear. V was shortened by 4 bases and J by 10 bases, with 12 bases between the two germline ends. Germline-derived CDR1 and CDR2 are SGHTA and FQGTGA. CDR3 length: 12 residues. In DNA form, the CDR3 reads TGTGCCAGCAGCTACCTCACCGAAGCGCAGTATTTT. Protein product: CASSYLTEAQYF.

The rearrangement joins TRBV12-3 or TRBV12-4 to TRBJ2-4, with D maybe TRBD1 (6 bases). V lost 5 bases, J lost 3 bases, and 17 bases lay in between. The CDR3 runs to 16 residues. CDR3 bases: TGTGCCAGCAGTCCTCAACAGGGAAACGTCAAAAACATTCAGTACTTC. Translation gives CASSPQQGNVKNIQYF.

Here the CDR3 reads CASSQGPGPYNEQFF. Written as DNA, the CDR3 is TGCGCCAGCAGCCAAGGGCCGGGGCCCTACAATGAGCAGTTCTTC. The J gene is TRBJ2-1, the V gene TRBV4-1; tentatively, D is TRBD1 or TRBD2 (5 bases each). The CDR3 is 15 amino acids. V shed 1 base and J shed 2 bases, with 9 bases lying between them. The V gene's germline CDR1 is MGHRA and CDR2 YSYEKL.

This chain connects TRBV20-1 to TRBJ2-7; the match to TRBD1 covers 8 bases. The V gene end was trimmed by 6 bases and the J gene end by 2 bases; junction bases not matched to a gene: 9. The CDR3 extends over 14 amino acids. Germline V gene data show CDR1 as DFQATT and CDR2 as SNEGSKA (reference sequence). The CDR3 here is CSAGAGTGPYEQYF. CDR3 DNA sequence: TGCAGTGCCGGGGCAGGGACAGGACCCTACGAGCAGTACTTC.

The rearrangement uses TRBV4-2 and TRBJ2-6; D remains ambiguous. The CDR3 runs 15 residues. Germline V lookup: CDR1 LGHNA, CDR2 YNFKEQ. V gave up 2 bases and J gave up 0 bases, with 5 bases separating them. This chain's CDR3 is CASSQTLSGANVLTF. CDR3 bases: TGTGCCAGCAGCCAAACCCTCTCTGGGGCCAACGTCCTGACTTTC.

This chain joins TRBV7-3 and TRBJ1-1; 9 positions agree with TRBD1. The J segment lost 6 bases and the V segment lost 5 bases, leaving 7 bases of the junction unmatched. CDR1 is SGHTA, CDR2 FQGTGA, per germline. There are 14 residues in the CDR3. CDR3 nucleotides: TGTGCCAGCAGCGAGGACAGGGGATCCCCTGAAGCTTTCTTT. This codes for CASSEDRGSPEAFF.

At least ten counts were recorded for this clonotype. The V and J genes are TRBV29-1 and TRBJ2-3, with D unresolved. Trimming stripped 4 bases from V and 6 bases from J, with 11 bases between. Germline CDR1 reads SQVTM; CDR2 reads ANQGSEA. The CDR3 runs to 12 residues. The CDR3 DNA reads TGCAGCGTTGCCGAAGATAGCGATACGCAGTATTTT. Residues: CSVAEDSDTQYF.

V and J are TRBV5-1 and TRBJ2-7; maybe TRBD2 (5 bases). This CDR3 has 15 amino acids. The germline V gene has CDR1 SGHRS and CDR2 YFSETQ. V was cut by 0 bases and J by 5 bases, with 15 bases left in between. The chain's CDR3 is CASSLAGRSTNEQYF. Written as DNA, the CDR3 is TGCGCCAGCAGCTTGGCCGGCAGGTCGACTAACGAGCAGTACTTC.